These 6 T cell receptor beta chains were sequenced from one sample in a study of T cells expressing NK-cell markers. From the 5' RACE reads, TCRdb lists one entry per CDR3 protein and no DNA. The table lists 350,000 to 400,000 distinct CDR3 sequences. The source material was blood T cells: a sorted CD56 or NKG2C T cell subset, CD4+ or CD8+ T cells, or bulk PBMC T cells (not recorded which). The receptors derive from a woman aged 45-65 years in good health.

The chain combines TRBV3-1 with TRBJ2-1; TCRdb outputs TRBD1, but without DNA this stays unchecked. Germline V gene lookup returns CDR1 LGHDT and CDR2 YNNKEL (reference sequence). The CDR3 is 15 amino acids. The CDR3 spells CASSQQTRGYNEQFF.

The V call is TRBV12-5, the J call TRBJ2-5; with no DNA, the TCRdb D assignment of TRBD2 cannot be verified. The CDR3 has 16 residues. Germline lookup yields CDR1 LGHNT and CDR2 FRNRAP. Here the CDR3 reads CASGLEVPGPQETQYF. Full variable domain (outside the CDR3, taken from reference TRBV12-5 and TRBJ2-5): DARVTQTPRHKVTEMGQEVTMRCQPILGHNTVFWYRQTMMQGLELLAYFRNRAPLDDSGMPKDRFSAEMPDATLATLKIQPSEPRDSAVYFCASGLEVPGPQETQYFGPGTRLLVL.

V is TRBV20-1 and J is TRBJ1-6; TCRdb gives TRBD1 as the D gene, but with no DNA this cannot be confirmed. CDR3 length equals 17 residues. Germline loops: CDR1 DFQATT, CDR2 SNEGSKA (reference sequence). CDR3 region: CSARALRGGDYNSPLHF.

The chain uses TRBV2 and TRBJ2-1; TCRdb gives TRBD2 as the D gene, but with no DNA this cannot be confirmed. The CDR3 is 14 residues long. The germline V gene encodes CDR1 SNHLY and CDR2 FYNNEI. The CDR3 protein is CAFQGPGGTDEQFF.

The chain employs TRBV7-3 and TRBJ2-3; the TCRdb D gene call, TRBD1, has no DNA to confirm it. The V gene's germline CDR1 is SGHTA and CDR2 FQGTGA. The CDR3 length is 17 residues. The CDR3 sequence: CASSKARWGASTDTQYF.

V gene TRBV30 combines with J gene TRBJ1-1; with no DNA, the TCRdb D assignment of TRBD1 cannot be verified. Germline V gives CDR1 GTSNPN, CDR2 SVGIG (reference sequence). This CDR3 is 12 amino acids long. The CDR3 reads CACDRNSNEAFF.